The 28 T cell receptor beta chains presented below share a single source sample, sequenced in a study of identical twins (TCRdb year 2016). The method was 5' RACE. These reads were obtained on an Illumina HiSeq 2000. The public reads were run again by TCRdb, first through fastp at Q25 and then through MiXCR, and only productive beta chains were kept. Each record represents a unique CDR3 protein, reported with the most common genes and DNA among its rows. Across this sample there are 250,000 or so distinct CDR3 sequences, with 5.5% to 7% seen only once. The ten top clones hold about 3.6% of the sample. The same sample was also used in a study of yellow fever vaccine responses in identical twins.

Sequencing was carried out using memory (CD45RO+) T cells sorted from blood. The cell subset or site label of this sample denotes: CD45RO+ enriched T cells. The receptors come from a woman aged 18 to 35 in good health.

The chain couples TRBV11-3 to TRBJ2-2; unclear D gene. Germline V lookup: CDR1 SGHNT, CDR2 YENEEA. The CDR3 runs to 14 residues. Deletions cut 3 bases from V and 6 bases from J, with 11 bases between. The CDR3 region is CASSFSFKSGELFF. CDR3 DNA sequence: TGTGCCAGCAGCTTTAGCTTTAAATCCGGGGAGCTGTTTTTT.

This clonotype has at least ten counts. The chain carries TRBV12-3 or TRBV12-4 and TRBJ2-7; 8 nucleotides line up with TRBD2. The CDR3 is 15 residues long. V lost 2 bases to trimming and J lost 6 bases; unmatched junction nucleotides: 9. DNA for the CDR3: TGTGCCAGCAGTTTACGGGGACTAGTGGGGCTCGAGCAGTACTTC. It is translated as CASSLRGLVGLEQYF.

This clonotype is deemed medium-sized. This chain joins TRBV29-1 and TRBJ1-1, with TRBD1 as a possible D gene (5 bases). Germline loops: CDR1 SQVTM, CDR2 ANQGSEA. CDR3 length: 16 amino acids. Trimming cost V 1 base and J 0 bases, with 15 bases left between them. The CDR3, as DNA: TGCAGCGTTGAAGTAGACGACAGTCTCATGAACACTGAAGCTTTCTTT. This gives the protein CSVEVDDSLMNTEAFF.

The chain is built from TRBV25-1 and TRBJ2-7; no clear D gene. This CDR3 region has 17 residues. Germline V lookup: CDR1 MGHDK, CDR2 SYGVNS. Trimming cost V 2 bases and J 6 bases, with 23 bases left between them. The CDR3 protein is CASSETKTGSYAGEQYF. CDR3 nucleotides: TGTGCCAGCAGTGAAACCAAGACTGGAAGTTACGCAGGCGAGCAGTACTTC.

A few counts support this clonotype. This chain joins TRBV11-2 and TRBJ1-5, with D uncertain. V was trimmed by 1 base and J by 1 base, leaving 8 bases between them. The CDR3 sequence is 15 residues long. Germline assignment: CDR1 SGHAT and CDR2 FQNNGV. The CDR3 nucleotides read TGTGCCAGCAGCTTAGCTGCAGGCAGCAATCAGCCCCAGCATTTT. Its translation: CASSLAAGSNQPQHF.

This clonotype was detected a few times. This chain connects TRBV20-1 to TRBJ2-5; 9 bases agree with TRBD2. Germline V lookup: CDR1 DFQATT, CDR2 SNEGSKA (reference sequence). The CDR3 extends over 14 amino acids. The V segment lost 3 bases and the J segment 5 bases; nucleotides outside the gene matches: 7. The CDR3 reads CSASAGGPMETQYF. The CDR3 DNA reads TGCAGTGCTAGCGCGGGAGGGCCAATGGAGACCCAGTACTTC.

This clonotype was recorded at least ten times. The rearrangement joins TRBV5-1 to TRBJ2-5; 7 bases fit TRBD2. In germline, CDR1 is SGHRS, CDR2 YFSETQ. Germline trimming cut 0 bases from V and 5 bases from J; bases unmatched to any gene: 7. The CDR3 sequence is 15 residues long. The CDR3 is CASSLEAGKDETQYF. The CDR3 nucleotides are TGCGCCAGCAGCTTGGAAGCGGGGAAGGACGAGACCCAGTACTTC.

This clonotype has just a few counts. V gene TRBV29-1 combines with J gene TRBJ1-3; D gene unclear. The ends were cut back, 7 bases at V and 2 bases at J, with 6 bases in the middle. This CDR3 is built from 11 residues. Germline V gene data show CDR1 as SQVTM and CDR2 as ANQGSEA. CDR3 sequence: CSANPGNTIYF. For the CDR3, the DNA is TGCAGCGCCAACCCTGGAAACACCATATATTTT.

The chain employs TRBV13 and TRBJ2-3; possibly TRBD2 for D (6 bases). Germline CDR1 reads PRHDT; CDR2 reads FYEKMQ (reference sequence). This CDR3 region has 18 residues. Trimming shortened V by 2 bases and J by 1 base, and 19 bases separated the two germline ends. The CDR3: CASSLYWAGGLGTDTQYF. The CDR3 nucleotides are TGTGCCAGCAGCTTATATTGGGCTGGAGGGCTTGGCACAGATACGCAGTATTTT.

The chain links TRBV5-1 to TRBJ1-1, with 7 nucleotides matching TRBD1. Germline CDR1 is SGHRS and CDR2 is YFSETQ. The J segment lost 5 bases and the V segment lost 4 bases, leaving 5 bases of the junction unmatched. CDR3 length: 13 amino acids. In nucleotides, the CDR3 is TGCGCCAGCAGCACAGGGGACGTGACTGAAGCTTTCTTT. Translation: CASSTGDVTEAFF.

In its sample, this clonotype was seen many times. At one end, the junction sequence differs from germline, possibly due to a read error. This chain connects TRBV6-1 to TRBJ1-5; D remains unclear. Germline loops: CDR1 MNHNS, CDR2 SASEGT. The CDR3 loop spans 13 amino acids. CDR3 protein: CATSRDSNQPQHF. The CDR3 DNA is TGTGCCACCAGTCGAGATAGCAATCAGCCCCAGCATTTT.

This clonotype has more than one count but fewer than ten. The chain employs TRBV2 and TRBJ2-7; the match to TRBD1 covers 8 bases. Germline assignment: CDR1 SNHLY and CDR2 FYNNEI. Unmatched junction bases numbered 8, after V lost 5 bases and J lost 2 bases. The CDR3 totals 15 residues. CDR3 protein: CASSRPGGRPYEQYV. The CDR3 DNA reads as TGTGCCAGCAGTCGCCCAGGGGGCAGGCCCTACGAGCAGTACGTC.

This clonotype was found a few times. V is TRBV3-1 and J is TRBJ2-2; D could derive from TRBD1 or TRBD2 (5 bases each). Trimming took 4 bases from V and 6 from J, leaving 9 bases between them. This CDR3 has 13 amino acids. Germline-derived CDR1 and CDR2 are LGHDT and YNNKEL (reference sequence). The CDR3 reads CASSRDPPGELFF. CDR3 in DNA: TGTGCCAGCAGCCGGGACCCTCCCGGGGAGCTGTTTTTT.

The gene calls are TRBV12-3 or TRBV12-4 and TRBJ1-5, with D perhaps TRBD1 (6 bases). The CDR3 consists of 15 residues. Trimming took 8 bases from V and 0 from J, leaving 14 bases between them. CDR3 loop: CASRVGGHSNQPQHF. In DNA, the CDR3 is TGTGCCAGCCGAGTCGGGGGGCATAGCAATCAGCCCCAGCATTTT.

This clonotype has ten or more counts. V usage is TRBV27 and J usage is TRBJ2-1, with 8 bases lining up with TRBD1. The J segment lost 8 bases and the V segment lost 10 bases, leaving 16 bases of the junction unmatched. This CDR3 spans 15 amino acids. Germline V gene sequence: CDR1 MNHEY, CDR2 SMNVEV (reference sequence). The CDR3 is CATAFGQGASDEQFF. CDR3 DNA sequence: TGTGCCACCGCCTTTGGGCAGGGGGCGTCGGATGAGCAGTTCTTC.

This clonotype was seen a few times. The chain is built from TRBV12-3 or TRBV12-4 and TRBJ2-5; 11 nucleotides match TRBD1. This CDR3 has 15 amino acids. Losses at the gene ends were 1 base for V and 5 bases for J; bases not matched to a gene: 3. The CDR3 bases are TGTGCCAGCAGTTTAGGCGGGACAGGGGGTGAGACCCAGTACTTC. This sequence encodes CASSLGGTGGETQYF.

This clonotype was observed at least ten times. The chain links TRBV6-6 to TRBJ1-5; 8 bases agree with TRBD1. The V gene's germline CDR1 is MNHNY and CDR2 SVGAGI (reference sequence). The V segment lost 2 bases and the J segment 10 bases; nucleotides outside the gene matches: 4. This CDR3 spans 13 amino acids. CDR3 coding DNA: TGTGCCAGCAGTTACACAGGGGGTAACCCCCAGCATTTT. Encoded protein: CASSYTGGNPQHF.

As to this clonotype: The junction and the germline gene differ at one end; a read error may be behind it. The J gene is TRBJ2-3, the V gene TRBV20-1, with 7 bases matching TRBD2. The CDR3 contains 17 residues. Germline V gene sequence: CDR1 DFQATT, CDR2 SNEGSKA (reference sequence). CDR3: CCARDRKVAGLTDTQYF. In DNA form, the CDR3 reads TGCTGTGCTAGAGATCGAAAAGTGGCGGGACTAACAGATACGCAGTATTTT.

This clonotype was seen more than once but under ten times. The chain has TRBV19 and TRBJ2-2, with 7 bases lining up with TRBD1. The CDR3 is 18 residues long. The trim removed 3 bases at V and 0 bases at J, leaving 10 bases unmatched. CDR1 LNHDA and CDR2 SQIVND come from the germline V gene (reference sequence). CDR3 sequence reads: CASSIQAHRGPNTGELFF. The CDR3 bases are TGTGCCAGTAGTATTCAGGCACACAGGGGACCGAACACCGGGGAGCTGTTTTTT.

The CDR3 DNA sequence: TGTGCCAGCAGGACTAGCGGGAGGAGGGATGAGCAGTTCTTC. Translation gives CASRTSGRRDEQFF. This chain joins TRBV27 and TRBJ2-1, with 13 nucleotides matching TRBD2. V lost 6 bases to trimming and J lost 8 bases; unmatched junction nucleotides: 4. This CDR3 contains 14 residues. Germline CDR1 and CDR2: MNHEY and SMNVEV (reference sequence).

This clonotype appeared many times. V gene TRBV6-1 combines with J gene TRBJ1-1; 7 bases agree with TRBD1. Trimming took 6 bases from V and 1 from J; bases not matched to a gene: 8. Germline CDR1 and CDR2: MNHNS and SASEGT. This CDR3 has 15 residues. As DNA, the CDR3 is TGTGCCAGCAGACAAAGAGGGGGCGGGAACACTGAAGCTTTCTTT. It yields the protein CASRQRGGGNTEAFF.

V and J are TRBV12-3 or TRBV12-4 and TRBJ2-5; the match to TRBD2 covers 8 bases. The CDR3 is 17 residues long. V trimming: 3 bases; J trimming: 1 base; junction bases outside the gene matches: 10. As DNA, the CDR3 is TGTGCCAGCAGTTTGGTACTAGCGGTAGATCTCCAAGAGACCCAGTACTTC. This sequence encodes CASSLVLAVDLQETQYF.

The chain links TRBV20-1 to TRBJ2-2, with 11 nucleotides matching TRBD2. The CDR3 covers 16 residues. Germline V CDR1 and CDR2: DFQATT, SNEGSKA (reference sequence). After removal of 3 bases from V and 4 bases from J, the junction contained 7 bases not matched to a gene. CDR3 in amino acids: CSARELAGDSTGELFF. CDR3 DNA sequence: TGCAGTGCTAGGGAACTAGCGGGAGATAGCACCGGGGAGCTGTTTTTT.

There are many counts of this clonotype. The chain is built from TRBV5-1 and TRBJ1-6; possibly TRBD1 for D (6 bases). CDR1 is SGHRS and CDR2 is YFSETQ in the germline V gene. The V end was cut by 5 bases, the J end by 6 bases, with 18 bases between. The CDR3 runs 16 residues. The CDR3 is CASSLSGTLFNSPLHF. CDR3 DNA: TGCGCCAGCAGTTTGTCCGGGACACTCTTTAATTCACCCCTCCACTTT.

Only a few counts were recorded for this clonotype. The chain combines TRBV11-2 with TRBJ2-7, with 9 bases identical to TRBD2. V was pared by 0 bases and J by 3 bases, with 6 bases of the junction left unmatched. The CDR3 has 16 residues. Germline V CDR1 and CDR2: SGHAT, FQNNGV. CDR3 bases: TGTGCCAGCAGCTTAGAGCCTAGCGGGATGGGCTACGAGCAGTACTTC. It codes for CASSLEPSGMGYEQYF. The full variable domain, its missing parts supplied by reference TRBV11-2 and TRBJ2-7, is EAGVAQSPRYKIIEKRQSVAFWCNPISGHATLYWYQQILGQGPKLLIQFQNNGVVDDSQLPKDRFSAERLKGVDSTLKIQPAKLEDSAVYLCASSLEPSGMGYEQYFGPGTRLTVT.

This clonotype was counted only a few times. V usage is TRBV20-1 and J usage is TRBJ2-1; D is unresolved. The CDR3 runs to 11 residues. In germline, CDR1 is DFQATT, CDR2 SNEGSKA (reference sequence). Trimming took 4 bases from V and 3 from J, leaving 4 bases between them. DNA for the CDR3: TGCAGTGCTACCAACTACAATGAGCAGTTCTTC. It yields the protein CSATNYNEQFF.

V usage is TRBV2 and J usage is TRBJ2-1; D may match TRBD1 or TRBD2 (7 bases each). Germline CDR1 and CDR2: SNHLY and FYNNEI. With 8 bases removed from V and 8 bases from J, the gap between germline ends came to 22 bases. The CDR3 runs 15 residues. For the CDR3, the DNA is TGTGCCAGCTGCGACAGGGACTACCCTACATATGAGCAGTTCTTC. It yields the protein CASCDRDYPTYEQFF.

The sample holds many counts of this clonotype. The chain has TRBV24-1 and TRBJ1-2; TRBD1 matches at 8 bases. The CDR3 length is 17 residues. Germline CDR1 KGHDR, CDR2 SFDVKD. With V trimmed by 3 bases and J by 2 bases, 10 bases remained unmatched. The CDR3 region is CATSDDSPGQANYGYTF. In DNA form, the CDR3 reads TGTGCCACCAGTGATGATTCGCCGGGACAGGCAAACTATGGCTACACCTTC.